This TCR beta chain was identified during a study of T cell responses to AZD1222 COVID-19 vaccine. The CDR3 totals 14 residues. J gave up 7 bases and V 2 bases, and 6 bases lay outside the gene matches. Germline loops: CDR1 MNHEY, CDR2 SVGAGI. Generated by immunoSEQ multiplex PCR, the TCRdb table keeps only in-frame clones and is missing some. This table holds around 140,000 clones, 80% to 95% found once. This specimen was peripheral blood, taken on day 0 of AZD1222 vaccination. The chain links TRBV6-5 to TRBJ1-2; 8 bases map to TRBD1. This clonotype originated in an adult in good health. CDR3 nucleotide sequence: TGTGCCAGCAGTTACCACAGGGGGGATAGTGGCTACACCTTC. Residues: CASSYHRGDSGYTF.